The rows below give T cell receptor beta chains drawn from one sample of a study of blood T cell repertoires in COVID-19. This table comes from immunoSEQ multiplex PCR, and its TCRdb copy is limited to in-frame clones, with some not included. The data show 150,000 to 170,000 clones, about 80% seen once. The sequencing sample was made of PBMCs or T cells enriched from blood (not recorded which). These receptors all come from a middle-aged man who had recovered from COVID-19. CDR3s include the opening cysteine and the closing phenylalanine or tryptophan. Fields, in order: J gene, clone size, D gene, V gene, CDR3 DNA, CDR3 protein. A D gene is named only where the DNA matches it firmly. The listing skips clone size in some rows; elsewhere it reads once, few, many or a size class.

>TRBJ1-2|NA|TRBD1|TRBV10-3
TGTGCCATCAGCCGGGACAGGGCAGGCTATGGCTACACCTTC
CAISRDRAGYGYTF
>TRBJ1-4|NA|NA|TRBV4-3
TGCGCCAGCAGCCAAGATCGGAGGGAAAAACTGTTTTTT
CASSQDRREKLFF
>TRBJ2-5|NA|TRBD1|TRBV11-2
TGTGCCAGCAGCTTAGCCCTGGGACAGGGTGAGACCCAGTACTTC
CASSLALGQGETQYF
>TRBJ1-2|NA|TRBD1|TRBV7-2
TGTGCCAGCAGCTTAGAGGGGGCCGGGGGCTACACCTTC
CASSLEGAGGYTF
>TRBJ2-5|NA|NA|TRBV5-6
TGTGCCAGCAGCTTGTTTCGGGCGTCGGGACTTCAAGAGACCCAGTACTTC
CASSLFRASGLQETQYF
>TRBJ1-5|once|NA|TRBV10-3
TGTGCCATCAGTGAGTCAGGCGGGAATCAGCCCCAGCATTTT
CAISESGGNQPQHF
>TRBJ2-5|NA|TRBD2|TRBV5-1
TGCGCCAGCAATCGAGCGGGGGAGACCCAGTACTTC
CASNRAGETQYF
>TRBJ1-2|NA|TRBD1|TRBV27
TGTGCCAGCAGTTCGACAGGGCACTATGGCTACACCTTC
CASSSTGHYGYTF
>TRBJ2-3|NA|TRBD2|TRBV7-3
TGTGCCAGCAGCTTAATTGGGCGGGGGGCTAGCACAGATACGCAGTATTTT
CASSLIGRGASTDTQYF
>TRBJ2-5|NA|NA|TRBV7-2
TGTGCCAGCAGCTCATATGGCCAACAAGAGACCCAGTACTTC
CASSSYGQQETQYF
>TRBJ1-3|NA|NA|TRBV12-5
TGTGCTAGTGGTTCGTGGGGGCGAGGAAACACCATATATTTT
CASGSWGRGNTIYF
>TRBJ2-7|NA|TRBD1|TRBV30
TGTGCCTGGAGTGTTGAAACAGGGGGCTACGAGCAGTACTTC
CAWSVETGGYEQYF
>TRBJ1-2|once|TRBD1|TRBV5-1
TGCGCCAGCAGCCCCCAAGGACAGGGCCCGCGGTATGGCTACACCTTC
CASSPQGQGPRYGYTF
>TRBJ2-3|NA|TRBD2|TRBV18
TGTGCCAGCTCACCACCGAGGGGAACTAGCGGGGGAAGCACAGATACGCAGTATTTT
CASSPPRGTSGGSTDTQYF
>TRBJ2-5|NA|TRBD2|TRBV25-1
TGTGCCAGCAGTGACTTCCAAGGGACTAGCGGGGGTGAGACCCAGTACTTC
CASSDFQGTSGGETQYF
>TRBJ2-7|NA|TRBD1|TRBV3-1/TRBV3-2
TGTGCCAGCAGCCAAGATAGGGACAGGGACTACGAGCAGTACTTC
CASSQDRDRDYEQYF
>TRBJ2-5|few|TRBD2|TRBV7-7
TGTGCTAGCAGCTTAGGGAGACTAGCGGGGGCCCAAGAGACCCAGTACTTC
CASSLGRLAGAQETQYF
>TRBJ1-2|NA|TRBD1|TRBV7-9
TGTGCCAGCAGCGCTAACAGGGGTGATGGCTACACCTTC
CASSANRGDGYTF
>TRBJ1-2|NA|NA|TRBV5-1
TGCGCCAGCAGGAGTATGCAGGGGTCGGGTGGCTACACCTTC
CASRSMQGSGGYTF
>TRBJ2-7|NA|TRBD2|TRBV3-1/TRBV3-2
TGTGCCAGCAGCCAAGGTAGCGGGGGGGCGACCTACGAGCAGTACTTC
CASSQGSGGATYEQYF
>TRBJ1-2|NA|NA|TRBV5-4
TGTGCCAGCAGCTTGCCCGGTGGGGGGGACGGCTACACCTTC
CASSLPGGGDGYTF
>TRBJ1-6|NA|TRBD1|TRBV3-1/TRBV3-2
TGTGCCAGCAGCCAGGTAGGGGGCTTCGATAATTCACCCCTCCACTTT
CASSQVGGFDNSPLHF
>TRBJ2-3|once|NA|TRBV1
TGCACCAGCAGATGGACTAGCGGGGGTCTTCGCACAGATACGCAGTATTTT
CTSRWTSGGLRTDTQYF
>TRBJ2-7|few|TRBD1|TRBV5-1
TGCGCCAGCAGCTCCGGGACAGGTGACTACGAGCAGTACTTC
CASSSGTGDYEQYF
>TRBJ1-1|NA|TRBD1|TRBV13
TGTGCCAGCAGCCCGGAGTGGGGCAGGGGGCGCGGTGGAACTGAAGCTTTCTTT
CASSPEWGRGRGGTEAFF
>TRBJ1-2|NA|TRBD1|TRBV7-2
TGTGCCAGCAGATTCCCGGCAGGGGGTAACTATGGCTACACCTTC
CASRFPAGGNYGYTF
>TRBJ2-1|NA|TRBD1|TRBV19
TGTGCCAGTAGCCCATCGAGGGGGCGGAATGAGCAGTTCTTC
CASSPSRGRNEQFF
>TRBJ1-1|NA|NA|TRBV18
TGTGCCAGCTCACCATCCGGGAGAATGAACACTGAAGCTTTCTTT
CASSPSGRMNTEAFF
>TRBJ1-4|NA|NA|TRBV2
TGTGCCAGCAAGATTAGACAGAATGAAAAACTGTTTTTT
CASKIRQNEKLFF
>TRBJ2-5|NA|NA|TRBV7-9
TGTGCCAGCAGCACGCCAAGGACTACCCAAGAGACCCAGTACTTC
CASSTPRTTQETQYF
>TRBJ2-5|NA|TRBD2|TRBV15
TGTGCCACCAGCAGAGATCCCCTAGCGGGGGAGACCCAGTACTTC
CATSRDPLAGETQYF
>TRBJ2-1|few|TRBD1|TRBV7-7
TGTGCCAGCAGCGGAGGAATGGGACAGGGACCCAATGAGCAGTTCTTC
CASSGGMGQGPNEQFF
>TRBJ1-1|few|TRBD1|TRBV7-9
TGTGCCAGCAGCTCGGGACAGAAAAACACTGAAGCTTTCTTT
CASSSGQKNTEAFF
>TRBJ2-7|NA|NA|TRBV6-6
TGTGCCAGCAGCAGTACCTCCTACGAGCAGTACTTC
CASSSTSYEQYF
>TRBJ1-6|once|NA|TRBV2
TGTGCCAGCAGTGTCTCGGGGGGGCAGCTCCCATATAATTCACCCCTCCACTTT
CASSVSGGQLPYNSPLHF
>TRBJ2-2|NA|TRBD1|TRBV6-5
TGTGCCAGCCGCCGGGACAGGGGGAACACCGGGGAGCTGTTTTTT
CASRRDRGNTGELFF
>TRBJ2-1|NA|NA|TRBV7-2
TGTGCCAGCAGCTTAGCTGGCGGCAATGTCTACAATGAGCAGTTCTTC
CASSLAGGNVYNEQFF
>TRBJ2-5|NA|TRBD2|TRBV7-2
TGTGCCAGCAGCATTAGCGGGGGGGCCGGGGAGGGCCAGTACTTC
CASSISGGAGEGQYF
>TRBJ2-3|NA|TRBD2|TRBV5-1
TGCGCCAGCAGCTTGGGATTCGCGGGGGGCGGGACAGATACGCAGTATTTT
CASSLGFAGGGTDTQYF
>TRBJ1-4|NA|TRBD1|TRBV19
TGTGCCAGTAGTATGGTGACAGGGGTAAATGAAAAACTGTTTTTT
CASSMVTGVNEKLFF
>TRBJ2-1|NA|NA|TRBV6-5
TGTGCCAGCAGTTACCCAGGGATCAATGAGCAGTTCTTC
CASSYPGINEQFF
>TRBJ1-4|NA|TRBD1|TRBV5-1
TGCGCCAGCAGCGAGACCGGGACAGCGAATGAAAAACTGTTTTTT
CASSETGTANEKLFF
>TRBJ2-2|NA|TRBD2|TRBV5-1
TGCGCCAGCAGCTTGAGGCTAGCGGGGGGGCCTGGCACCGGGGAGCTGTTTTTT
CASSLRLAGGPGTGELFF
>TRBJ1-2|NA|TRBD1|TRBV10-3
TGTGCCATCAGGCAGGACAGGGTGGGAGGCTACACCTTC
CAIRQDRVGGYTF
>TRBJ1-2|NA|NA|TRBV20-1
TGCAGTGCCCAAGAGGACACCTTC
CSAQEDTF
>TRBJ1-1|NA|NA|TRBV4-1
TGCGCCAGCACCGGACCCTTAAGGGGGACTGAAGCTTTCTTT
CASTGPLRGTEAFF
>TRBJ1-2|NA|NA|TRBV7-9
TGTGCCAGCAGCTTATCGACGGGTGGCTACACCTTC
CASSLSTGGYTF
>TRBJ2-2|NA|NA|TRBV5-6
TGTGCCAGCAGCTTGGCGGTGAGCGGCGGGGAGCTGTTTTTT
CASSLAVSGGELFF
>TRBJ1-2|few|NA|TRBV6-5
TGTGCCAGCAGTCCAGACAGCTATGGCTACACCTTC
CASSPDSYGYTF
>TRBJ1-3|many|NA|TRBV18
TGTGCCAGCTCAACCCCCCGGGACTGGGAGTCCTCTGGAAACACCATATATTTT
CASSTPRDWESSGNTIYF
>TRBJ2-5|few|TRBD2|TRBV3-1/TRBV3-2
TGTGCCAGCAGCCAAGATCTCTTGCGGGGGAAAGGAGAGACCCAGTACTTC
CASSQDLLRGKGETQYF
>TRBJ2-1|NA|NA|TRBV4-2
TGTGCCAGCAGCCAAGATGAATCGGGACTTAGGACCAATGAGCAGTTCTTC
CASSQDESGLRTNEQFF
>TRBJ2-2|NA|TRBD2|TRBV7-2
TGTGCCAGCAGCTTCGCTGGCGGGGGGGCCACGAACACCGGGGAGCTGTTTTTT
CASSFAGGGATNTGELFF
>TRBJ2-7|NA|TRBD2|TRBV20-1
TGCAGTGCTAGTTCCAGCGGGGGCAACGAGCAGTACTTC
CSASSSGGNEQYF
>TRBJ1-4|NA|TRBD1|TRBV7-8
TGTGCCAGCAGTCCAGGGACAGACGAAAAACTGTTTTTT
CASSPGTDEKLFF
>TRBJ1-2|NA|NA|TRBV27
TGTGCCAGCAGTTTATCAGGGGGAAACTATGGCTACACCTTC
CASSLSGGNYGYTF
>TRBJ1-5|NA|NA|TRBV6-5
TGTGCCAGCAGACAAAGGGGAGGGCAGCCCCAGCATTTT
CASRQRGGQPQHF
>TRBJ1-2|once|NA|TRBV20-1
TGCAGTGCTAGCGTCCGGGGGGGCTACACCTTC
CSASVRGGYTF
>TRBJ1-1|few|NA|TRBV5-5
TGTGCCAGCAGCGTGGGACAGAACACTGAAGCTTTCTTT
CASSVGQNTEAFF